The clone carrying this T cell receptor (beta chain) has only a few counts. Its antigen is unidentified. V was clipped by 1 base and J by 0 bases; unmatched bases: 8. Germline loops: CDR1 SGHAT, CDR2 FQNNGV. The CDR3 sequence is 17 residues long. This sample is drawn from a study of graft-versus-host responses after intestinal transplantation. Findings and limits, study-wide: Early post-transplant declines in HvG were associated with peak levels of circulating GvH clones.

Some clones are missing from TCRdb's copy, which holds only in-frame ones; the method was immunoSEQ multiplex PCR. The top ten clones hold approximately 22% of a sample with 9,500 to 15,000 clones, nearly 95% of them seen once. The sample consisted of PBMCs, taken 109 days after intestinal transplant. V gene TRBV11-2 combines with J gene TRBJ2-7; 8 positions agree with TRBD1. The clonotype originates from a human patient who received an intestinal transplant, so some T cells may come from the graft donor. The CDR3 reads CASSLGAGGVISYEQYF. For the CDR3, the DNA is TGTGCCAGCAGCTTAGGAGCAGGGGGCGTTATCTCCTACGAGCAGTACTTC.